The 15 T cell receptor beta chains listed next were all sequenced from one sample in a study of spatial heterogeneity in lung cancer. Study-level points and caveats: Within tumors, counts of expanded alpha and beta TCRs tracked tumor mutation counts.

Via MiXCR, TCRdb re-called the 5' RACE reads, giving one row per CDR3 protein. The profile shows 4,000 to 5,000 distinct CDR3 sequences, around 12% of them singletons. No cognate antigen is known for these TCRs. As to time point: sample taken at primary tumor resection. The material sequenced was lung tumor tissue, taken at surgery. The source is a male donor with early-stage non-small cell lung cancer.

This clonotype was seen repeatedly, ten times or more. The genes are TRBV19 and TRBJ2-7; no clear D gene. The CDR3 has 12 residues. Per the germline V gene, CDR1 is LNHDA and CDR2 is SQIVND (reference sequence). V lost 0 bases and J 7 bases, leaving 7 bases between the germline ends. DNA for the CDR3: TGTGCCAGTAGTATAGACGTAGGAGAGCAGTACTTC. This translates into CASSIDVGEQYF.

In this sample, this clonotype turned up many times. This chain uses TRBV20-1 with TRBJ2-1; D is ambiguous. Trimming left V 0 bases short and J 4 bases short, with 10 bases between. CDR3 length: 14 amino acids. The germline V gene has CDR1 DFQATT and CDR2 SNEGSKA (reference sequence). CDR3 amino acids: CSAREQTDYNEQFF. The CDR3 DNA reads as TGCAGTGCTAGAGAGCAGACGGATTACAATGAGCAGTTCTTC.

This clonotype is judged medium-sized. The genes are TRBV12-3 or TRBV12-4 and TRBJ2-5; D unresolved. The V gene lost 3 bases and the J gene lost 4 bases, with 6 bases spanning the gap. The CDR3 covers 12 residues. CDR3 in amino acids: CASSFLIETQYF. The CDR3 region has the DNA TGTGCCAGCAGTTTCCTTATAGAGACCCAGTACTTC.

This clonotype is medium-sized (0.01 to 0.1%) within its sample. V usage is TRBV5-6 and J usage is TRBJ2-1; 11 bases are a match to TRBD2. The length of the CDR3 is 16 residues. Trimming removed 1 base from V and 4 bases from J; junction bases left unmatched: 4. Germline CDR1 reads SGHDT; CDR2 reads YYEEEE. The CDR3 region has the DNA TGTGCCAGCAGCTTGTTAACTAGCGGGGGTTACAATGAGCAGTTCTTC. Its protein product is CASSLLTSGGYNEQFF.

The V and J genes are TRBV7-2 and TRBJ2-3; 12 bases line up with TRBD2. The trim removed 6 bases at V and 11 bases at J, leaving 6 bases unmatched. The germline gives CDR1 SGHTA, CDR2 FQGNSA. The CDR3 consists of 13 residues. The CDR3 nucleotides read TGTGCCAGCAGGGATAGGACTAGCGGGGAGCAGTATTTT. Its protein is CASRDRTSGEQYF.

The chain links TRBV7-8 to TRBJ2-5, with 10 bases aligning to TRBD1. The germline V gene encodes CDR1 SGHVS and CDR2 FQNEAQ. The CDR3 sequence is 15 residues long. The trim removed 5 bases at V and 5 bases at J, leaving 8 bases unmatched. This CDR3 reads CASSPPDRGWETQYF. CDR3 coding DNA: TGTGCCAGCAGCCCCCCGGACAGGGGGTGGGAGACCCAGTACTTC.

By sample share, this clonotype is medium-sized (0.01 to 0.1%). This chain uses TRBV5-4 with TRBJ2-1, with 7 nucleotides matching TRBD1. V was pared by 2 bases and J by 6 bases, with 8 bases of the junction left unmatched. The CDR3 runs to 15 residues. Germline lookup yields CDR1 SGHNT and CDR2 YYREEE (reference sequence). Written as DNA, the CDR3 is TGTGCCAGCAGCTTTAGGAGACAGGGTCTCAATGAGCAGTTCTTC. Translating it yields CASSFRRQGLNEQFF.

By share, this clonotype counts as medium-sized. The rearrangement links TRBV20-1 to TRBJ2-5; possibly TRBD1 for D (5 bases). Germline V gene sequence: CDR1 DFQATT, CDR2 SNEGSKA (reference sequence). Between the trimmed V and J ends, which lost 7 bases and 1 base, there was a span of 16 bases. The CDR3 runs to 14 residues. The CDR3 is CSGSDTLFQETQYF. CDR3 nucleotide sequence: TGCAGTGGGTCGGACACCCTGTTCCAAGAGACCCAGTACTTC.

Judged by abundance, this clonotype is medium-sized. CDR3 amino acids: CASSPPGDIEQFF. The CDR3 DNA sequence: TGTGCCAGTAGCCCGCCAGGGGATATCGAGCAGTTCTTC. The rearrangement joins TRBV19 to TRBJ2-1, with TRBD1 as a possible D gene (6 bases). The germline gives CDR1 LNHDA, CDR2 SQIVND (reference sequence). The CDR3 spans 13 residues. V lost 6 bases, J lost 10 bases, and 16 bases lay in between.

This clonotype has at least ten counts. This chain joins TRBV7-8 and TRBJ2-7, with 9 nucleotides matching TRBD1. The CDR3 loop spans 15 amino acids. The germline V gene has CDR1 SGHVS and CDR2 FQNEAQ. The J segment lost 2 bases and the V segment lost 1 base, leaving 3 bases of the junction unmatched. The CDR3 region is CASSLGQGGTYEQYF. The CDR3 DNA sequence: TGTGCCAGCAGCTTAGGACAGGGGGGCACCTACGAGCAGTACTTC.

This clonotype was counted at least ten times. The V and J genes are TRBV12-3 or TRBV12-4 and TRBJ2-5, with 12 bases fitting TRBD2. This CDR3 contains 14 residues. Trimming removed 4 bases from V and 9 bases from J; junction bases left unmatched: 6. In nucleotides, the CDR3 is TGTGCCAGCAGTTCCCGGACTAGCGGGGCGCCCCAGTACTTC. It encodes CASSSRTSGAPQYF.

The chain employs TRBV5-4 and TRBJ2-5, with TRBD1 as a possible D gene (6 bases). Germline V gene data show CDR1 as SGHNT and CDR2 as YYREEE (reference sequence). The CDR3 sequence is 16 residues long. V lost 5 bases to trimming and J lost 3 bases, with 20 bases between them. The CDR3 loop is CASSSNRGLDKETQYF. CDR3 nucleotide sequence: TGTGCCAGCAGTTCTAATAGGGGGTTAGATAAAGAGACCCAGTACTTC.

Many counts were recorded for this clonotype. The CDR3 region has the DNA TGTGCACTGGCTAATAGACAGGGGGTGCAAGAGACCCAGTACTTC. Protein sequence: CALANRQGVQETQYF. The V call is TRBV5-4, the J call TRBJ2-5; TRBD1 matches 9 bases. Germline values: CDR1 SGHNT, CDR2 YYREEE (reference sequence). CDR3 length: 15 residues.

This clonotype was recorded many times. V usage is TRBV7-2 and J usage is TRBJ2-1, with D possibly being TRBD1 or TRBD2 (5 bases each). The V end lost 4 bases, the J end lost 10 bases, and 11 bases lay between the germline ends. Germline V CDR1 and CDR2: SGHTA, FQGNSA. CDR3 length: 12 amino acids. CDR3 amino acids: CASSSGGFEQFF. The CDR3 DNA reads as TGTGCCAGCAGCTCTGGGGGATTCGAGCAGTTCTTC.

By frequency in the sample, this clonotype is medium-sized. J is TRBJ1-4 and V is TRBV11-2; D gene unclear. The CDR3 has 15 amino acids. Germline V gene lookup returns CDR1 SGHAT and CDR2 FQNNGV. V lost 5 bases to trimming and J lost 5 bases, with 15 bases between them. The CDR3 DNA reads as TGTGCCAGCAGCGATCGACGACGGCAGAATGAAAAACTGTTTTTT. Translated, it gives CASSDRRRQNEKLFF.